This T cell receptor beta chain appears in the sequencing data of a study of T cell responses to AZD1222 COVID-19 vaccine. In the study overall: Second-dose schedules of about 4 or about 12 weeks were combined. Broader study findings: Repertoire sampling happened only post peak T cell response.

On this clone itself: What it binds is unknown.

In germline, CDR1 is KGHSH, CDR2 LQKENI. The CDR3 is 14 amino acids. With V trimmed by 8 bases and J by 5 bases, 10 bases remained unmatched. Assay used: immunoSEQ multiplex PCR; TCRdb lists only in-frame clones, some missing. The sample lists more than 95,000 clones, more than 70% seen once, with 8% to 13% in the top ten. V is TRBV18 and J is TRBJ1-1; 8 bases agree with TRBD1. The sequencing used peripheral blood, collected on day 0 of AZD1222 vaccination. The receptor's source is an adult in good health. In nucleotides, the CDR3 is TGTGCCAGCCTACCGACAGGGGTGATTACTGAAGCTTTCTTT. Protein sequence: CASLPTGVITEAFF.